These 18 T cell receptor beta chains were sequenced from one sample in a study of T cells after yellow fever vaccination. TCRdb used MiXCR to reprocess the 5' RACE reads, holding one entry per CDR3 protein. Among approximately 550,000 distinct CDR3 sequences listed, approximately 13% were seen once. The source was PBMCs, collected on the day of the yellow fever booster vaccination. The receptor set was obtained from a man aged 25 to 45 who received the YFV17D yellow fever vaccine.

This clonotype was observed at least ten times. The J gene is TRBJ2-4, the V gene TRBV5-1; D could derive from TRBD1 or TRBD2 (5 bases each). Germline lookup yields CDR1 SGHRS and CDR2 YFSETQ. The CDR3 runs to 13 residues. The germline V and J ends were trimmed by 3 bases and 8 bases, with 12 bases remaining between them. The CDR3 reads CASSWRLGDIQYF. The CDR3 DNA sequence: TGCGCCAGCAGCTGGAGGTTAGGGGACATTCAGTACTTC.

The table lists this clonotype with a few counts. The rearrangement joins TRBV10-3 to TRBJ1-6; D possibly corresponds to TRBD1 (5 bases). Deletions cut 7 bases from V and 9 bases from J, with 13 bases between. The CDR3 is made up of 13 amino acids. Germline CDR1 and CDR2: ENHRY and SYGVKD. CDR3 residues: CAIMQGWASPLHF. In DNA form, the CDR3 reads TGTGCCATCATGCAGGGATGGGCTTCACCCCTCCACTTT.

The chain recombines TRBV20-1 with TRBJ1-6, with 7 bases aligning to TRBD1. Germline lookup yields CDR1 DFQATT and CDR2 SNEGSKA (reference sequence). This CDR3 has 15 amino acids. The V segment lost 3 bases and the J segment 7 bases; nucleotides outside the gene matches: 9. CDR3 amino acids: CSARGTQGMNSPLHF. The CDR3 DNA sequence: TGCAGTGCTAGGGGAACACAGGGGATGAATTCACCCCTCCACTTT.

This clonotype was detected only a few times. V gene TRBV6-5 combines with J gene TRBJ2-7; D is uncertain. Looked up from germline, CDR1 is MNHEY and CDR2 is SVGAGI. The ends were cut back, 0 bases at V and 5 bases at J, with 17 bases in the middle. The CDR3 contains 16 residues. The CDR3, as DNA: TGTGCCAGCAGTTACTCTTTCGGTCGATCTAGAGACGAGCAGTACTTC. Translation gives CASSYSFGRSRDEQYF.

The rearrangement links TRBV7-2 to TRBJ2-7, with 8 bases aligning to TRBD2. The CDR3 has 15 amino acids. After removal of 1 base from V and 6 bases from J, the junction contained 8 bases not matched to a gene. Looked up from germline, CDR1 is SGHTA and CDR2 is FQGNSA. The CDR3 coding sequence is TGTGCCAGCAGCTTAGGGCGGGAACTAGCGGCCGAGCAGTACTTC. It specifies CASSLGRELAAEQYF. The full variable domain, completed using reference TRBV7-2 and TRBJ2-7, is GAGVSQSPSNKVTEKGKDVELRCDPISGHTALYWYRQSLGQGLEFLIYFQGNSAPDKSGLPSDRFSAERTGGSVSTLTIQRTQQEDSAVYLCASSLGRELAAEQYFGPGTRLTVT.

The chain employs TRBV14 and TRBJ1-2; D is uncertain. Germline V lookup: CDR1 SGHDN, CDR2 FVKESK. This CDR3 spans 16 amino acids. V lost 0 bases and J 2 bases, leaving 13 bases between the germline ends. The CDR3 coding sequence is TGTGCCAGCAGCCAAGATCTTGGGTCGGGAAACTATGGCTACACCTTC. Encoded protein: CASSQDLGSGNYGYTF.

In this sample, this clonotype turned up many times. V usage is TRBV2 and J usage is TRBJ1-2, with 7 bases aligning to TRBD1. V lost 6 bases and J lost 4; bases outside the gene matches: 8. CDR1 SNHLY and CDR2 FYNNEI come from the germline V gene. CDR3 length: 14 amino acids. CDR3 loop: CASRWGRGPYGYTF. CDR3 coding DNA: TGTGCCAGCAGGTGGGGGAGGGGGCCCTATGGCTACACCTTC.

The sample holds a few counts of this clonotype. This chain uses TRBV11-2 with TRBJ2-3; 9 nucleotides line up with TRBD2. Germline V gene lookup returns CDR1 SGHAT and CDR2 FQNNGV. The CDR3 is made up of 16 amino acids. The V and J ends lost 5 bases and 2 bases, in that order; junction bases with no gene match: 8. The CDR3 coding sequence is TGTGCCAGCAGCATCTGGACTAGCGCGAACACAGATACGCAGTATTTT. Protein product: CASSIWTSANTDTQYF.

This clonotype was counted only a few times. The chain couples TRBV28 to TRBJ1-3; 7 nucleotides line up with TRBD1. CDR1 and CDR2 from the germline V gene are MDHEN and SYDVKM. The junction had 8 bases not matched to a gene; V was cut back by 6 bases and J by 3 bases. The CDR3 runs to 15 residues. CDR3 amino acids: CASRPTGLSGNTIYF. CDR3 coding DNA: TGTGCCAGCAGACCGACAGGGCTTAGTGGAAACACCATATATTTT.

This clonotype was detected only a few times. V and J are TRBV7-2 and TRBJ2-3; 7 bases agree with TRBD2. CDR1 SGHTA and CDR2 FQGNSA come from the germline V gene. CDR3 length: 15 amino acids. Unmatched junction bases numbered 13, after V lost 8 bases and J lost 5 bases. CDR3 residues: CASGLVVGGIDTQYF. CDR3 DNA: TGTGCCAGCGGACTAGTCGTGGGAGGAATAGATACGCAGTATTTT.

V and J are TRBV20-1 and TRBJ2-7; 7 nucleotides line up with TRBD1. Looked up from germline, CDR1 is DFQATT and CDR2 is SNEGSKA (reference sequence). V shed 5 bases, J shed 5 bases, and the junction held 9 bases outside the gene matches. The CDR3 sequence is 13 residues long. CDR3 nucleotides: TGCAGTGCTGGGCCGGGACAGAAAAACGAGCAGTACTTC. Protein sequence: CSAGPGQKNEQYF.

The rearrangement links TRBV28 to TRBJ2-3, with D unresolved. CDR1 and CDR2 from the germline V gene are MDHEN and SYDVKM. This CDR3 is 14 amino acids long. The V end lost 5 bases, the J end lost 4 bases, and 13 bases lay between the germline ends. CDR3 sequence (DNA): TGTGCCAGCAGTCCTGTGGAGAGTTCAGATACGCAGTATTTT. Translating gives CASSPVESSDTQYF.

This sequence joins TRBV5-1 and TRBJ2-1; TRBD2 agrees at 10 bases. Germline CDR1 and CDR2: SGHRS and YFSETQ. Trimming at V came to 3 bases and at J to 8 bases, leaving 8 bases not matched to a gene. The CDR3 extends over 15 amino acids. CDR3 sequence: CASSSIAGGNDEQFF. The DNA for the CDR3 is TGCGCCAGCAGCTCAATAGCGGGAGGTAACGATGAGCAGTTCTTC.

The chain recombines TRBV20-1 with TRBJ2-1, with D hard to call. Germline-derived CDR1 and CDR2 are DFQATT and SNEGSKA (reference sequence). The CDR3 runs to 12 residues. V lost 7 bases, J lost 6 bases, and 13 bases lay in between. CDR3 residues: CSVPTPPNEQFF. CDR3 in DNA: TGCAGTGTCCCGACTCCCCCCAATGAGCAGTTCTTC.

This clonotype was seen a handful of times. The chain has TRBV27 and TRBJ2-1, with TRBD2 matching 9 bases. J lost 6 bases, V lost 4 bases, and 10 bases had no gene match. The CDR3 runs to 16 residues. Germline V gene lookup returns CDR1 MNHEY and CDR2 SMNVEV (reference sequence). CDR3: CASSYLPLSGSNEQFF. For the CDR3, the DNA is TGTGCCAGCAGTTATCTCCCCCTTAGCGGGAGCAATGAGCAGTTCTTC.

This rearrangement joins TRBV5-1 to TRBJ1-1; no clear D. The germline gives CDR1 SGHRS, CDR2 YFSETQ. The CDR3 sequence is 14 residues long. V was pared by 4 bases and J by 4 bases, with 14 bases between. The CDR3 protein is CASSPGLDGTEAFF. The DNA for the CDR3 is TGCGCCAGCAGCCCGGGGTTGGATGGCACTGAAGCTTTCTTT.

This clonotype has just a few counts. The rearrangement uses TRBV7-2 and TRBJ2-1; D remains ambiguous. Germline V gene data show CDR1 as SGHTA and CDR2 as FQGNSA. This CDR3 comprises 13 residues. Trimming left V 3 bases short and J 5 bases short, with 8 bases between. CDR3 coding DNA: TGTGCCAGCAGCTTCACAAGGGACAATGAGCAGTTCTTC. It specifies CASSFTRDNEQFF.

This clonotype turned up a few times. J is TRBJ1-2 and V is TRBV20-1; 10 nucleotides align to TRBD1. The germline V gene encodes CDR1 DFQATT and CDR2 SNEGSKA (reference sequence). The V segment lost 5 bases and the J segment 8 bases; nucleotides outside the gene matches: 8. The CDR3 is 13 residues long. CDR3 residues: CSARPGTGVGYTF. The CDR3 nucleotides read TGCAGTGCTCGTCCCGGGACAGGGGTCGGCTACACCTTC.